This T cell receptor beta chain stems from a study of memory CD4+ T cells and cytomegalovirus serostatus. The sort gate was single viable CD3+CD4+CD8-CD45RO+ cells for memory CD4+ T cells. Positive selection with CD4 microbeads enriched total CD4+ T cells. Concerning this clone: Its antigen is as yet unknown.

The germline gives CDR1 MNHNS, CDR2 SASEGT. The CDR3 is 14 residues long. V dropped 6 bases and J dropped 3; count of bases not matched to a gene: 3. Some clones are missing from TCRdb's copy, which holds only in-frame ones; the method was immunoSEQ multiplex PCR. The sample carries approximately 40,000 clones, 76% recorded once. Study results and limitations: Of approximately 150 reported CMV TCRbeta sequences, just over 65 were found in memory CD4+ repertoires.

The clonotype comes from an adult in good health and CMV-seronegative. Sequencing used memory CD4+ T cells from blood. The gene calls are TRBV6-1 and TRBJ2-3, with 10 bases matching TRBD1. CDR3 in amino acids: CASRDRGKTDTQYF. CDR3 DNA sequence: TGTGCCAGCAGGGACAGGGGGAAGACAGATACGCAGTATTTT.